The clone carrying this TCR beta chain was detected ten times or more. Its antigen is as yet unknown. The entry originates in a study of T-cell reconstitution after alpha-beta-depleted transplantation in children. The CDR3 consists of 12 residues. Trimming removed 5 bases at V and 4 bases at J, with 9 bases between. Looked up from germline, CDR1 is SQVTM and CDR2 is ANQGSEA. Findings and limits, study-wide: The study reportedly traced alpha-beta T cells about two months after transplant to several hundred expanded graft clones. Hyperexpanded clones declined; after one year, newly produced T cells mostly supplied diversity. Several patients had high TCRbeta diversity at day 60; it came from surviving recipient T cells and thymic progenitors.

A library of TCRbeta sequences, prepared with unique molecular identifiers, was generated. TCRdb reprocessed the PCR reads via MiXCR and lists one record per CDR3 protein. The table has some 150,000 distinct CDR3 sequences, around 8.5% seen once. The genes are TRBV29-1 and TRBJ2-1; D is perhaps TRBD2 (5 bases). The TCR comes from a female patient between 2 and 15 years old who had a stem cell transplant for congenital amegakaryocytic thrombocytopenia, so the T cells may come from the graft donor. Sequences were derived from PBMCs, mostly from graft donor cells, sampled 180 days after TCRalphabeta/CD19-depleted stem cell transplant. CDR3 loop: CSVTTSYNEQFF. CDR3 bases: TGCAGCGTTACCACTAGTTACAATGAGCAGTTCTTC.